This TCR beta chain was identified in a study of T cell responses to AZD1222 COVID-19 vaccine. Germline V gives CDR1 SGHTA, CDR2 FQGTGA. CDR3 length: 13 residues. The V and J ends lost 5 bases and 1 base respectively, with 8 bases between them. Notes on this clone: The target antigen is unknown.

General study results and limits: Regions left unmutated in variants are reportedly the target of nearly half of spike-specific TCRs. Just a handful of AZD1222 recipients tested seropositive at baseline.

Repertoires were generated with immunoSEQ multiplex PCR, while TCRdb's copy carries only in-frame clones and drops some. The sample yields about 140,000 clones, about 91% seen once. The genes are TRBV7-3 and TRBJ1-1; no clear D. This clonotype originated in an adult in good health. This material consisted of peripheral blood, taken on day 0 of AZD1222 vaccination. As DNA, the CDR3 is TGTGCCAGCAGCGTGGTGAAGAACACTGAAGCTTTCTTT. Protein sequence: CASSVVKNTEAFF.